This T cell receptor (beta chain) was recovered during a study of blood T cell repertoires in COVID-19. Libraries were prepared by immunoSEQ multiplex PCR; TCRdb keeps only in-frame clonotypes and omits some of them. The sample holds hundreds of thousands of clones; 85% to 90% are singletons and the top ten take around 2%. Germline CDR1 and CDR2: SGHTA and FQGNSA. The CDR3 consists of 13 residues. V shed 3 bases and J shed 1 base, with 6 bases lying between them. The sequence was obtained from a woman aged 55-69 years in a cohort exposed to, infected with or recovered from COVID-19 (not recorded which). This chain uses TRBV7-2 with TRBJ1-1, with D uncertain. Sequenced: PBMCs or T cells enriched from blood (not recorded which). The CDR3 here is CASSFSGNTEAFF. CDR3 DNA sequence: TGTGCCAGCAGCTTTTCAGGGAACACTGAAGCTTTCTTT.